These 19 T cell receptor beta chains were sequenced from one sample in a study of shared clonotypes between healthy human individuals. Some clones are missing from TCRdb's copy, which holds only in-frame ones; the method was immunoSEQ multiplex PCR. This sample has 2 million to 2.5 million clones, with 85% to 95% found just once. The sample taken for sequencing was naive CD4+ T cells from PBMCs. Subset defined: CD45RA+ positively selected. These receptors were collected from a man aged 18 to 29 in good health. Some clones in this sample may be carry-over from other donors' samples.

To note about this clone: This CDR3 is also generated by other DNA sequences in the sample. The CDR3 protein is CASSFGLAGVPDTQYF. Written as DNA, the CDR3 is TGCGCCAGCAGCTTCGGACTAGCGGGAGTCCCAGATACGCAGTATTTT. The rearrangement joins TRBV5-1 to TRBJ2-3, with 13 bases aligning to TRBD2. After removal of 2 bases from V and 4 bases from J, the junction contained 4 bases not matched to a gene. Germline V gene data show CDR1 as SGHRS and CDR2 as YFSETQ. The CDR3 is 16 residues long. The entire variable domain, with the rest obtained from reference TRBV5-1 and TRBJ2-3, is as follows: KAGVTQTPRYLIKTRGQQVTLSCSPISGHRSVSWYQQTPGQGLQFLFEYFSETQRNKGNFPGRFSGRQFSNSRSEMNVSTLELGDSALYLCASSFGLAGVPDTQYFGPGTRLTVL.

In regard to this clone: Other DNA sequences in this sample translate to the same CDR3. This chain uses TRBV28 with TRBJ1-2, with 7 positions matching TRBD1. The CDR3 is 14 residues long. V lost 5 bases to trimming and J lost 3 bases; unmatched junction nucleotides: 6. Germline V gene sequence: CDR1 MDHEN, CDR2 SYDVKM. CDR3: CASSPQGRDYGYTF. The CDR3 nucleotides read TGTGCCAGCAGTCCACAGGGGCGAGACTATGGCTACACCTTC.

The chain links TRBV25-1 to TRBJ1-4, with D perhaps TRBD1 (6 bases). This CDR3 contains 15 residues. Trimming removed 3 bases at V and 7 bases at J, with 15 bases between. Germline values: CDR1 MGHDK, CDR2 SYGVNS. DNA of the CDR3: TGTGCCAGCAGTGACCCTGGGGGCCGGAGTGAAAAACTGTTTTTT. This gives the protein CASSDPGGRSEKLFF.

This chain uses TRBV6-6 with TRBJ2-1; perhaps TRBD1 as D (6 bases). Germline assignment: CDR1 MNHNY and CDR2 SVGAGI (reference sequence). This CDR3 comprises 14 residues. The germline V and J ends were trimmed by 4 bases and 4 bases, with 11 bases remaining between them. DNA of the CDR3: TGTGCCAGCAGTTCGCGGACAGAGTACAATGAGCAGTTCTTC. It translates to CASSSRTEYNEQFF.

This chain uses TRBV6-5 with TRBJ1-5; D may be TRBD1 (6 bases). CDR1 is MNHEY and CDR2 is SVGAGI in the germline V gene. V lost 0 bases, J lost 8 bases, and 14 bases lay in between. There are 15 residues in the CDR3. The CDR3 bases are TGTGCCAGCAGTTACTCAGGGACCCACAGGGAGCCCCAGCATTTT. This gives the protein CASSYSGTHREPQHF.

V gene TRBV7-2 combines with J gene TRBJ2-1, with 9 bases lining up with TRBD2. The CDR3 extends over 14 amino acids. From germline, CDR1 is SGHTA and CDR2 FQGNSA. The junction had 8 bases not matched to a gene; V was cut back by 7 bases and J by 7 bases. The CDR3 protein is CASTPGGLANEQFF. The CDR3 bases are TGTGCCAGCACCCCAGGGGGACTAGCTAATGAGCAGTTCTTC.

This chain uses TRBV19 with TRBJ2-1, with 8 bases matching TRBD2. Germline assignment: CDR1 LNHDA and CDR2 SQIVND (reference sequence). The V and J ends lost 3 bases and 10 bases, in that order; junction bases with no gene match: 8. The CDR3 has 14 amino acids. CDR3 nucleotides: TGTGCCAGTAGTATTGTCGGGGGGGCTCGGGAGCAGTTCTTC. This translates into CASSIVGGAREQFF.

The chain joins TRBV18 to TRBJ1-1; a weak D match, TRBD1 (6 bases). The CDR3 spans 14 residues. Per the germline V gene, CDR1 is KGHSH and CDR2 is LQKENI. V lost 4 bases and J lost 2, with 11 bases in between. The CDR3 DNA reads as TGTGCCAGCTCACTCGGGGGCCCTAACACTGAAGCTTTCTTT. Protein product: CASSLGGPNTEAFF. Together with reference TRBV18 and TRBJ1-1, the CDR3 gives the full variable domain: NAGVMQNPRHLVRRRGQEARLRCSPMKGHSHVYWYRQLPEEGLKFMVYLQKENIIDESGMPKERFSAEFPKEGPSILRIQQVVRGDSAAYFCASSLGGPNTEAFFGQGTRLTVV.

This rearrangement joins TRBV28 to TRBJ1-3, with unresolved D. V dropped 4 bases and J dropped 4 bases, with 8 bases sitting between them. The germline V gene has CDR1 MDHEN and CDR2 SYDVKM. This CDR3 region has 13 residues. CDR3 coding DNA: TGTGCCAGCAGTTCCTACGCAGGAAACACCATATATTTT. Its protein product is CASSSYAGNTIYF.

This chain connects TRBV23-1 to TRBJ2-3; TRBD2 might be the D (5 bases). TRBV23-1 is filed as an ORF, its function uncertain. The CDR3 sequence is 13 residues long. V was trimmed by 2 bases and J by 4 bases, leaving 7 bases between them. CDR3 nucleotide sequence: TGCGCCAGCAGTCAAAAGGGAGCAGATACGCAGTATTTT. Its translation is CASSQKGADTQYF.

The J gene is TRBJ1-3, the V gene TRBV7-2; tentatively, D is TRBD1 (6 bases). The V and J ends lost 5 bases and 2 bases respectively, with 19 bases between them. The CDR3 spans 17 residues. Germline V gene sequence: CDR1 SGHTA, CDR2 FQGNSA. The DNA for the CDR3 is TGTGCCAGCAGCCTGCTGGGGGCCACAAGAGCTGGAAACACCATATATTTT. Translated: CASSLLGATRAGNTIYF.

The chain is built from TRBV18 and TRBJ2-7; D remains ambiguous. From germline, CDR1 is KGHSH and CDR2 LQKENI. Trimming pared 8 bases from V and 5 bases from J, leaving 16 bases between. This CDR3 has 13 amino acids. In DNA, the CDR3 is TGTGCCAGCACCCGGAGCTCGACGAACGAGCAGTACTTC. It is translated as CASTRSSTNEQYF.

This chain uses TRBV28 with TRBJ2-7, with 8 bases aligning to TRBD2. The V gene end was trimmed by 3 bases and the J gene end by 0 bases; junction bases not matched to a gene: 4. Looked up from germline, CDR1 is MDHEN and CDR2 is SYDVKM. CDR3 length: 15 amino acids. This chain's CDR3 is CASSFLLADSYEQYF. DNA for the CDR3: TGTGCCAGCAGTTTCCTACTAGCGGACTCCTACGAGCAGTACTTC.

CDR3 nucleotides: TGTGCCAGCAGACTATGGGACGGTTATGGCTACACCTTC. The encoded protein is CASRLWDGYGYTF. This chain joins TRBV28 and TRBJ1-2; TRBD1 might be the D (5 bases). CDR1 is MDHEN, CDR2 SYDVKM, per germline. Trimming left V 6 bases short and J 5 bases short, with 13 bases between. CDR3 length: 13 residues.

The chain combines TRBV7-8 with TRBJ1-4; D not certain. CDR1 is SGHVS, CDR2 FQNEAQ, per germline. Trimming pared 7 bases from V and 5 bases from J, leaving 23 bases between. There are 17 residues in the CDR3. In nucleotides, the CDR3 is TGTGCCAGCATCAAAACTTACCGTCGGCCGGGGAATGAAAAACTGTTTTTT. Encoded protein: CASIKTYRRPGNEKLFF.

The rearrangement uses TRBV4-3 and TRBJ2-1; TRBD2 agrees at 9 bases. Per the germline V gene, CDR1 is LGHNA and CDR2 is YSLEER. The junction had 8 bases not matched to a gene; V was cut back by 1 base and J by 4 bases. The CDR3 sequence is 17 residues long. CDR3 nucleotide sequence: TGCGCCAGCAGCCAAGGAATGGCGAGCGGGAGGTACAATGAGCAGTTCTTC. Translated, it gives CASSQGMASGRYNEQFF.

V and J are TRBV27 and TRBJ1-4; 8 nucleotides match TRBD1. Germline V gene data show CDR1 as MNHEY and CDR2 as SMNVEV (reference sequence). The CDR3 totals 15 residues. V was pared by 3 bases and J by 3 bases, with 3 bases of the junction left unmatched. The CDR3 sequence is CASSFRGPSNEKLFF. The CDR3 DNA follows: TGTGCCAGCAGTTTCAGGGGGCCTTCTAATGAAAAACTGTTTTTT.

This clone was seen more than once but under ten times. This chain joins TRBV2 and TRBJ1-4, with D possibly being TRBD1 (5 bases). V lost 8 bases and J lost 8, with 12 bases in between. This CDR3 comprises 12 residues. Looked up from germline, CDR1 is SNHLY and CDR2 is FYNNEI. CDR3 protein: CASGYRGEKLFF. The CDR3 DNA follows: TGTGCCAGCGGGTATAGGGGCGAAAAACTGTTTTTT.

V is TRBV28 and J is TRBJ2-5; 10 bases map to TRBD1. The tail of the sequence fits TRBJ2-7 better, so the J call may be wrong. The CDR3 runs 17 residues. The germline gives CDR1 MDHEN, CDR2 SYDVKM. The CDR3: CASSFAPGQGSSYEQYF. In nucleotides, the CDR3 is TGTGCCAGCAGTTTTGCTCCGGGACAGGGGTCTTCCTACGAGCAGTACTTC.